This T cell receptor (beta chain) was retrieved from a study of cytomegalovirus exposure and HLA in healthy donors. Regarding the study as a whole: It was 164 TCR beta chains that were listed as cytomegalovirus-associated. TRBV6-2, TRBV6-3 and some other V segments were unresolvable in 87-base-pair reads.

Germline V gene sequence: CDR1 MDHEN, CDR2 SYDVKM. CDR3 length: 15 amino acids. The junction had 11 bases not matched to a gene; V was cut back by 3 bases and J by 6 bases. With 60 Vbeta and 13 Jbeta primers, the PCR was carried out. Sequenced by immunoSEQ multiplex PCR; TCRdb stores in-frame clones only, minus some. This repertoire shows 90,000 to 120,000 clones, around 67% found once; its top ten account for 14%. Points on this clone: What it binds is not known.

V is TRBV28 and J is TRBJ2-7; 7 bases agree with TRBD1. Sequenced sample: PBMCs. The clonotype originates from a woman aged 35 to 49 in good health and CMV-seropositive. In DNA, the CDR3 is TGTGCCAGCAGTTTTATGGCAGGGGGAACCTCCGAGCAGTACTTC. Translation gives CASSFMAGGTSEQYF.